This T cell receptor (beta chain) was observed in a study of identical twins. Broader study findings: A cross-sectional statistical analysis, not follow-up of the same donors, supported the conclusions. Models came in too low on out-of-frame TCR alpha sharing in monozygotic twins.

To note about this clonotype: Its antigen is still unknown.

This CDR3 spans 17 amino acids. Germline CDR1 is KGHDR and CDR2 is SFDVKD. Trimming took 0 bases from V and 3 from J; bases not matched to a gene: 8. Every donor was a healthy Caucasian. TCRdb fed the 5' RACE reads into MiXCR, producing one record per CDR3 protein. The table records 1,800,000 or so distinct CDR3 sequences, under 35% of them present only once. The source material was cord blood. This chain connects TRBV24-1 to TRBJ2-3; 7 positions match TRBD2. The sequence was collected from a newborn girl in good health. CDR3 sequence reads: CATSDLPRTSNTDTQYF. CDR3 nucleotide sequence: TGTGCCACCAGTGATTTGCCTCGGACTAGTAATACAGATACGCAGTATTTT.